The clone carrying this TCR beta chain was counted many times. Its cognate antigen is unknown. TCRdb recomputed calls from the reads with MiXCR, one row per CDR3 protein. The table lists more than 200,000 distinct CDR3 sequences, approximately 10% of them singletons, with roughly 16% in the top ten. This entry belongs to a study of T cell repertoires in cytomegalovirus infection. Study results and limitations: Summed frequency of shared TCR beta families picked out CMV carriers who also had the relevant HLA. Clonotypes of TCR beta that were HLA-C-restricted and CMV-specific dominated the ex vivo response.

Germline lookup yields CDR1 MNHNY and CDR2 SVGAGI (reference sequence). Trimming shortened V by 6 bases and J by 0 bases, and 15 bases separated the two germline ends. The CDR3 sequence is 16 residues long. This TCR was recovered from a human donor in good health (CMV status not recorded). Some clones in this sample may be carry-over from other donors' samples. The V gene is TRBV6-6, the J gene TRBJ2-4, with D possibly TRBD1 on 7 matching bases. The sample was PBMCs. CDR3 in amino acids: CASSPQGGLAKNIQYF. In DNA form, the CDR3 reads TGTGCCAGCAGCCCCCAGGGGGGCTTAGCCAAAAACATTCAGTACTTC.